The present T cell receptor beta chain was sequenced within a study of T cell repertoires in cytomegalovirus infection. Broader study findings: It was HLA-C-restricted CMV-specific TCR beta clonotypes that dominated the response ex vivo. Identification of carriers of CMV plus the relevant HLA was achieved through cumulative public TCR beta family frequency.

This CDR3 has 13 residues. With 7 bases removed from V and 1 base from J, the gap between germline ends came to 10 bases. This clonotype appeared a few times. The target antigen is unknown. TCRdb ran MiXCR on the reads and lists one entry per CDR3 protein. The sample has about 69,000 distinct CDR3 sequences, under 30% seen once. The receptor was derived from a human donor in good health (CMV status not recorded). Some clones in this sample may be carry-over from other donors' samples. Sequencing was performed on CD8+ T cells from cultured PBMCs, taken from culture after CMV antigen stimulation. The chain carries TRBV12-3 or TRBV12-4 and TRBJ1-2, with D unclear. DNA for the CDR3: TGTGCCAGCACCGAGTTTATTAACTATGGCTACACCTTC. It yields the protein CASTEFINYGYTF.